The 22 T cell receptor beta chains reported below all come from one sample, sequenced in a study of blood T cell repertoires in COVID-19. TCRdb keeps only in-frame clones here, not all; method: immunoSEQ multiplex PCR. This sample has 73,000 or so clones, with around 83% found just once. Sequencing was carried out using peripheral blood. These receptors were obtained from a man aged 50 or older with active COVID-19.

V gene TRBV15 combines with J gene TRBJ1-3; perhaps TRBD1 as D (6 bases). Germline CDR1 is LNHNV and CDR2 is YYDKDF (reference sequence). V lost 7 bases and J lost 4, with 14 bases in between. The CDR3 spans 14 residues. The CDR3 reads CATTNRVSGNTIYF. DNA of the CDR3: TGTGCCACCACTAACAGGGTTTCCGGAAACACCATATATTTT.

The gene calls are TRBV19 and TRBJ2-7; 8 bases line up with TRBD2. Trimming cost V 1 base and J 5 bases; bases outside gene matches: 10. This CDR3 spans 16 amino acids. CDR1 and CDR2 from the germline V gene are LNHDA and SQIVND (reference sequence). CDR3: CASSIGAGDPPNEQYF. CDR3 DNA sequence: TGTGCCAGTAGTATAGGAGCGGGGGACCCGCCCAACGAGCAGTACTTC.

J is TRBJ2-3 and V is TRBV5-1, with D possibly TRBD1 on 5 matching bases. This CDR3 is 15 amino acids long. Trimming took 1 base from V and 0 from J, leaving 9 bases between them. The V gene's germline CDR1 is SGHRS and CDR2 YFSETQ. CDR3 DNA: TGCGCCAGCAGCTTGTGGGGCACTAGCACAGATACGCAGTATTTT. It yields the protein CASSLWGTSTDTQYF.

This chain joins TRBV11-3 and TRBJ2-5; no clear D gene. CDR3 size: 13 residues. V was cut by 1 base and J by 5 bases, with 8 bases left in between. CDR1 and CDR2 (germline): SGHNT, YENEEA. Here the CDR3 DNA reads TGTGCCAGCAGCTTAGGTCCCGGGGAGACCCAGTACTTC. This encodes CASSLGPGETQYF.

This chain connects TRBV19 to TRBJ2-1, with TRBD2 matching over 10 bases. Germline trimming cut 4 bases from V and 4 bases from J; bases unmatched to any gene: 4. CDR3 length: 15 amino acids. CDR1 and CDR2 from the germline V gene are LNHDA and SQIVND (reference sequence). The DNA for the CDR3 is TGTGCCAGTAGTACAACTAGCGGGACGTACAATGAGCAGTTCTTC. Protein sequence: CASSTTSGTYNEQFF.

The rearrangement uses TRBV11-3 and TRBJ1-1, with 7 bases fitting TRBD1. CDR1 is SGHNT and CDR2 is YENEEA in the germline V gene. V gave up 1 base and J gave up 8 bases; unmatched junction bases: 4. The CDR3 length is 13 residues. This CDR3 reads CASSLVRDSEAFF. The CDR3 coding sequence is TGTGCCAGCAGCTTAGTACGGGACAGCGAAGCTTTCTTT.

This clone appeared once. The chain has TRBV7-2 and TRBJ2-7; perhaps TRBD2 as D (5 bases). CDR3 length: 16 residues. Germline V gives CDR1 SGHTA, CDR2 FQGNSA. V was pared by 1 base and J by 3 bases, with 16 bases between. Here the CDR3 DNA reads TGTGCCAGCAGCTTAGGTGGCCCCACGGCGGGCTACGAGCAGTACTTC. This gives the protein CASSLGGPTAGYEQYF.

The CDR3 sequence: CSASGRLGEDEQFF. CDR3 nucleotide sequence: TGCAGTGCTAGTGGGCGGCTCGGGGAGGATGAGCAGTTCTTC. The chain is built from TRBV20-1 and TRBJ2-1; tentatively, D is TRBD2 (6 bases). This CDR3 region has 14 residues. Trimming took off 3 bases at V and 8 bases at J, with 17 bases between the two ends. From germline, CDR1 is DFQATT and CDR2 SNEGSKA (reference sequence).

This chain links TRBV4-2 with TRBJ2-4; 7 nucleotides agree with TRBD2. The J segment lost 6 bases and the V segment lost 0 bases, leaving 8 bases of the junction unmatched. This CDR3 comprises 16 residues. Germline CDR1 and CDR2: LGHNA and YNFKEQ. CDR3 protein: CASSQEWGREGNIQYF. CDR3 DNA sequence: TGTGCCAGCAGCCAAGAATGGGGGAGGGAGGGAAACATTCAGTACTTC.

The chain is built from TRBV3-1 (or the pseudogene TRBV3-2) and TRBJ1-1; 8 positions agree with TRBD1. Trimming took 8 bases from V and 10 from J; bases not matched to a gene: 3. Germline-derived CDR1 and CDR2 are LGHDT and YNNKEL (reference sequence). This CDR3 comprises 10 residues. The CDR3 sequence is CASGQGGAFF. The CDR3 DNA is TGTGCCAGCGGACAGGGAGGAGCTTTCTTT.

The V and J genes are TRBV19 and TRBJ2-2; possibly TRBD2 for D (5 bases). CDR1 and CDR2 (germline): LNHDA, SQIVND (reference sequence). The CDR3 is 15 amino acids. Between the trimmed V and J ends, which lost 5 bases and 0 bases, there was a span of 10 bases. The CDR3 protein is CASSPSGANTGELFF. The CDR3 nucleotides are TGTGCCAGTAGTCCCTCCGGGGCGAACACCGGGGAGCTGTTTTTT.

This clone was seen more than once but under ten times. The chain joins TRBV7-3 to TRBJ1-4; TRBD1 aligns across 7 bases. V lost 1 base, J lost 4 bases, and 6 bases stayed unmatched. This CDR3 is built from 16 residues. CDR1 is SGHTA, CDR2 FQGTGA, per germline. The CDR3 DNA reads as TGTGCCAGCAGCTTAAGAGGGGGACAGCATAATGAAAAACTGTTTTTT. It yields the protein CASSLRGGQHNEKLFF.

V and J are TRBV19 and TRBJ2-1, with TRBD1 as a possible D gene (6 bases). CDR1 LNHDA and CDR2 SQIVND come from the germline V gene (reference sequence). The V gene lost 4 bases and the J gene lost 4 bases, with 11 bases spanning the gap. This CDR3 is 14 amino acids long. The chain's CDR3 is CASSTAGEYNEQFF. Here the CDR3 DNA reads TGTGCCAGTAGTACGGCAGGGGAGTACAATGAGCAGTTCTTC. Full variable domain (remainder filled in from reference TRBV19 and TRBJ2-1): DGGITQSPKYLFRKEGQNVTLSCEQNLNHDAMYWYRQDPGQGLRLIYYSQIVNDFQKGDIAEGYSVSREKKESFPLTVTSAQKNPTAFYLCASSTAGEYNEQFFGPGTRLTVL.

This rearrangement joins TRBV9 to TRBJ2-3; 9 nucleotides agree with TRBD1. Germline V CDR1 and CDR2: SGDLS, YYNGEE. V lost 0 bases, J lost 1 base, and 6 bases stayed unmatched. This CDR3 spans 17 amino acids. CDR3 DNA sequence: TGTGCCAGCAGCGTAGCTACAGGGGGCAGTCGCACAGATACGCAGTATTTT. Translated, it gives CASSVATGGSRTDTQYF. The variable domain in full, with the rest retrieved from reference TRBV9 and TRBJ2-3, is DSGVTQTPKHLITATGQRVTLRCSPRSGDLSVYWYQQSLDQGLQFLIQYYNGEERAKGNILERFSAQQFPDLHSELNLSSLELGDSALYFCASSVATGGSRTDTQYFGPGTRLTVL.

The chain recombines TRBV7-3 with TRBJ2-1; 9 bases map to TRBD1. The germline V gene encodes CDR1 SGHTA and CDR2 FQGTGA. V trimming: 6 bases; J trimming: 8 bases; junction bases outside the gene matches: 8. The CDR3 covers 14 residues. The CDR3 here is CASRSGQGTDEQFF. The CDR3 bases are TGTGCCAGCAGGTCGGGACAGGGAACGGATGAGCAGTTCTTC.

This rearrangement joins TRBV5-1 to TRBJ2-7; tentative D call: TRBD1 (6 bases). Trimming left V 0 bases short and J 3 bases short, with 10 bases between. CDR3 length: 14 residues. Germline V gene data show CDR1 as SGHRS and CDR2 as YFSETQ. In nucleotides, the CDR3 is TGCGCCAGCAGCTTGGGGGACACCAACTACGAGCAGTACTTC. Amino acids: CASSLGDTNYEQYF.

This chain connects TRBV4-2 to TRBJ2-3; the D gene is possibly TRBD1 (7 bases). This CDR3 spans 16 amino acids. Between the trimmed V and J ends, which lost 2 bases and 5 bases, there was a span of 17 bases. Germline V gene lookup returns CDR1 LGHNA and CDR2 YNFKEQ. CDR3 region: CASSQQTGRYIDTQYF. CDR3 nucleotides: TGTGCCAGCAGCCAACAGACAGGGAGGTATATAGATACGCAGTATTTT.

V is TRBV5-1 and J is TRBJ2-1; D uncertain. The length of the CDR3 is 13 residues. Germline CDR1 SGHRS, CDR2 YFSETQ. The V and J ends lost 0 bases and 7 bases respectively, with 8 bases between them. The CDR3 sequence is CASSLVLENEQFF. The CDR3, as DNA: TGCGCCAGCAGCTTGGTACTCGAGAATGAGCAGTTCTTC.

The rearrangement uses TRBV7-9 and TRBJ2-5; D gene uncertain. Trimming stripped 5 bases from V and 5 bases from J, with 15 bases between. Germline V gene sequence: CDR1 SEHNR, CDR2 FQNEAQ (reference sequence). CDR3 length: 14 residues. As DNA, the CDR3 is TGTGCCAGCAGCCCGGCTCGGGTTATGGAGACCCAGTACTTC. Translating it yields CASSPARVMETQYF.

This sequence joins TRBV2 and TRBJ2-1; TRBD2 is a possible D gene (5 bases). Trimming removed 2 bases from V and 5 bases from J, with 25 bases in between. The CDR3 is made up of 19 amino acids. Germline V lookup: CDR1 SNHLY, CDR2 FYNNEI. The CDR3, as DNA: TGTGCCAGCAGTGAAAACCCCCCCTTTCGGGAAGTCCGCCACAATGAGCAGTTCTTC. This encodes CASSENPPFREVRHNEQFF.

The CDR3 protein is CASSLWASGGTEQFF. The CDR3, as DNA: TGTGCCAGCAGCTTATGGGCTAGCGGGGGGACTGAGCAGTTCTTC. The chain couples TRBV7-9 to TRBJ2-1; TRBD2 matches 11 bases. Germline V gives CDR1 SEHNR, CDR2 FQNEAQ (reference sequence). With 2 bases clipped from V and 9 bases from J, the junction kept 6 bases outside the gene matches. The CDR3 sequence is 15 residues long.

The sample holds one count of this clone. The V gene is TRBV6-2 or TRBV6-3, the J gene TRBJ2-1; 9 bases match TRBD2. Per germline, CDR1 MNHEY and CDR2 SVGEGT. This CDR3 region has 18 residues. Germline trimming cut 0 bases from V and 0 bases from J; bases unmatched to any gene: 6. CDR3 nucleotide sequence: TGTGCCAGCAGTTACTCGACAGCACTAGCGGGCTCCTACAATGAGCAGTTCTTC. This codes for CASSYSTALAGSYNEQFF.